This TCR beta chain was sequenced in a study of control samples from healthy donors and cancer patients. Germline V gives CDR1 KGHSH, CDR2 LQKENI. V was trimmed by 2 bases and J by 2 bases, leaving 12 bases between them. The CDR3 extends over 16 amino acids. Produced via immunoSEQ multiplex PCR; TCRdb's table is partial and in-frame only. Found here are 260,000 or so clones, over 75% of them singletons; the top ten hold more than 10%. The clonotype comes from a woman between 55 and 75 years old with lung cancer. Input material: PBMCs. The genes are TRBV18 and TRBJ2-2; the D gene is possibly TRBD1 (7 bases). CDR3 amino acids: CASSPSGGGNTGELFF. The CDR3, as DNA: TGTGCCAGCTCACCATCAGGAGGGGGCAACACCGGGGAGCTGTTTTTT. The full variable domain, in which reference TRBV18 and TRBJ2-2 provide the parts outside the CDR3, is NAGVMQNPRHLVRRRGQEARLRCSPMKGHSHVYWYRQLPEEGLKFMVYLQKENIIDESGMPKERFSAEFPKEGPSILRIQQVVRGDSAAYFCASSPSGGGNTGELFFGEGSRLTVL.